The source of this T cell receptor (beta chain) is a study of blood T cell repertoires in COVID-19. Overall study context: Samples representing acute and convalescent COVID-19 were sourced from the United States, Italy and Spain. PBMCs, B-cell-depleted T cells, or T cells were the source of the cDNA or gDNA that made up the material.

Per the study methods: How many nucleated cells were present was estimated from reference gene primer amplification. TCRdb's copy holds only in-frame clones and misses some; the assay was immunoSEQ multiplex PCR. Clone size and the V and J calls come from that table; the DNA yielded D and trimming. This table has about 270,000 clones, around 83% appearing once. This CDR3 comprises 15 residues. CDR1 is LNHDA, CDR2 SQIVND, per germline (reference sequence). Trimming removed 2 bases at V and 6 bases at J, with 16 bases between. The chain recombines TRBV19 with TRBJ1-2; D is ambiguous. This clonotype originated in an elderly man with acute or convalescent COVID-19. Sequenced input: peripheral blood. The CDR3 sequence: CASSIRGVSKDGYTF. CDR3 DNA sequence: TGTGCCAGTAGTATACGCGGGGTTTCAAAGGATGGCTACACCTTC.